These 4 T cell receptor beta chains were sequenced from one sample in a study of T-cell memory formation after mild COVID-19. TCRdb processed the 5' RACE reads anew with MiXCR; each CDR3 protein has one entry. The data hold fewer than 250,000 distinct CDR3 sequences, with 25% to 35% observed a single time. Sequenced input: PBMCs or a T cell subset sorted from them (not recorded which). The source of these receptors is an adult woman who had mild COVID-19 (a few samples of this study predate the infection). Cell type and time point are not known.

The genes are TRBV27 and TRBJ1-6; possibly TRBD1 for D (6 bases). V lost 5 bases and J lost 7, with 15 bases in between. CDR1 MNHEY and CDR2 SMNVEV come from the germline V gene (reference sequence). This CDR3 is 15 amino acids long. The CDR3 loop reads CASSHTGTPNSPLHF. The CDR3 DNA follows: TGTGCCAGCAGTCATACCGGGACACCGAATTCACCCCTCCACTTT.

The V call is TRBV24-1, the J call TRBJ2-2; 7 nucleotides align to TRBD1. The CDR3 has 16 residues. CDR1 and CDR2 (germline): KGHDR, SFDVKD. Trimming cost V 2 bases and J 3 bases; bases outside gene matches: 5. The CDR3 here is CATSDSRGQDTGELFF. DNA for the CDR3: TGTGCCACCAGTGATTCGAGGGGGCAGGACACCGGGGAGCTGTTTTTT.

This clonotype has more than one count but fewer than ten. The chain links TRBV15 to TRBJ2-7; D is possibly TRBD2 (6 bases). The CDR3 length is 13 residues. V lost 0 bases and J lost 6, with 9 bases in between. Germline assignment: CDR1 LNHNV and CDR2 YYDKDF (reference sequence). The CDR3 DNA is TGTGCCACCAGCAGAGATATGGGGGGCGAGCAGTACTTC. Its protein product is CATSRDMGGEQYF. Supplemented by reference TRBV15 and TRBJ2-7, the full variable domain reads DAMVIQNPRYQVTQFGKPVTLSCSQTLNHNVMYWYQQKSSQAPKLLFHYYDKDFNNEADTPDNFQSRRPNTSFCFLDIRSPGLGDTAMYLCATSRDMGGEQYFGPGTRLTVT.

This chain links TRBV28 with TRBJ2-3; 10 nucleotides line up with TRBD2. Germline CDR1 reads MDHEN; CDR2 reads SYDVKM. Unmatched junction bases numbered 4, after V lost 4 bases and J lost 0 bases. CDR3 length: 16 residues. Here the CDR3 reads CASSSLAGRSTDTQYF. The CDR3 nucleotides are TGTGCCAGCAGTTCACTAGCGGGAAGGAGCACAGATACGCAGTATTTT.